This T cell receptor (beta chain) was profiled in a study of blood T cells in healthy people across ages. Sample-barcoded 5' priming and a J-beta primer mix drove a second PCR of about 7 to 12 cycles. Every single cDNA molecule received a tag from a template-switch adaptor with 12 random nucleotides. Via MiXCR, TCRdb re-called the 5' RACE reads, giving one row per CDR3 protein. The sample includes roughly 830,000 distinct CDR3 sequences, around 62% of them seen just once. Donors gave around 9.8 milliliters of peripheral blood apiece. The study's findings and limits: Possibly confounding the expanded clonotype changes was the fact that donor CMV status was unknown. More naive CD4+ cells and higher diversity were found in long-lived than in aged donors.

This clonotype was seen a handful of times. The antigen remains undetermined. Germline V gene data show CDR1 as KGHDR and CDR2 as SFDVKD. V dropped 9 bases and J dropped 3; count of bases not matched to a gene: 6. The CDR3 runs 13 residues. The sequenced sample was blood. The V gene is TRBV24-1, the J gene TRBJ2-7; TRBD1 matches 8 bases. The receptor was isolated from a man aged 30-40 years in good health. CDR3 coding DNA: TGTGCCACCGAATCAACAGGGGGCTACGAGCAGTACTTC. Translated: CATESTGGYEQYF.